This T cell receptor beta chain was observed in a study of T-cell reconstitution after alpha-beta-depleted transplantation in children. This clonotype was counted at least ten times. The antigen is not known. Whole-study findings and limits: Elevated TCRbeta diversity at day 60 was traced, in some patients, to surviving recipient T cells and thymic progenitors. Alpha-beta T cells about two months after transplant reportedly derived from several hundred expanded graft clones. At the one-year point after transplant, T-cell counts and TCRbeta diversity were found to come mostly from T cells that had been newly produced.

TCRbeta library preparation incorporated unique molecular identifiers. Each CDR3 protein gets one entry after TCRdb re-called the PCR reads with MiXCR. Among 77,000 or so distinct CDR3 sequences listed, approximately 18% were seen once. The specimen comprised PBMCs, mostly from graft donor cells, sampled 360 days after TCRalphabeta/CD19-depleted stem cell transplant. This TCR was recovered from a male patient between 2 and 15 years old who had a stem cell transplant for acute lymphoblastic leukemia, so the T cells may come from the graft donor.

Here the CDR3 reads CASSRTSGKTGELFF. The CDR3 DNA reads TGCGCCAGCAGTAGGACTAGCGGCAAGACCGGGGAGCTGTTTTTT. The chain links TRBV5-1 to TRBJ2-2; TRBD2 matches at 10 bases. The CDR3 has 15 residues. The germline CDR1 and CDR2 sequences are SGHRS and YFSETQ. Unmatched junction bases numbered 6, after V lost 5 bases and J lost 5 bases.